Listed below are T cell receptor beta chains from one sample, sequenced in a study of molecular identifiers for immune sequencing clone quantification. TCRdb called the PCR reads again in MiXCR, with one record for every CDR3 protein. Among 90,000 to 120,000 distinct CDR3 sequences listed, 36% were seen once. The specimen sequenced was naive CD8+ T cells from blood, with Jurkat cell RNA spiked in. The receptors shown here come from a human donor in good health. Some libraries in this study had Jurkat cell RNA spiked in. CDR3s include the opening cysteine and the closing phenylalanine or tryptophan. The order of the fields is CDR3 DNA, CDR3 protein, V gene, clone size, D gene, J gene. A D gene is named only where the DNA matches it firmly. A clone size is listed for some rows: how often the clone was seen (once, few, many), or a class if it is expanded.

DNA: TGTGCCAGCAGCTTAGGCGGGAGGCCTACAGATACGCAGTCTTTT; CDR3: CASSLGGRPTDTQSF; V: TRBV7-9; size: -; D: TRBD2; J: TRBJ2-3
DNA: TGTGCCAGTCAAAGCGCCGGGGAGCTGTTTTTT; CDR3: CASQSAGELFF; V: TRBV2; size: few; D: -; J: TRBJ2-2
DNA: TGTGCCACCAGTGATTTGGTGTCCCAGTACTTC; CDR3: CATSDLVSQYF; V: TRBV24-1; size: few; D: -; J: TRBJ2-5
DNA: TGTGCCAGCAGCCCAGGGGGGGTTTATGGGGGAAAGGCTTTCTTT; CDR3: CASSPGGVYGGKAFF; V: TRBV7-6; size: many; D: TRBD1; J: TRBJ1-1
DNA: TGTGCCAGCAGTCCTCTGAAGTATAGCAATCAGCCCCAGCATTTT; CDR3: CASSPLKYSNQPQHF; V: TRBV12-3/TRBV12-4; size: many; D: -; J: TRBJ1-5
DNA: TGTGCCAGCAGTTTAATGGCAGCCACTGAAGCTTTCTTT; CDR3: CASSLMAATEAFF; V: TRBV28; size: many; D: -; J: TRBJ1-1
DNA: TGTGCCAGCAGTTTCCCCAGGGTTAGCACAGATACGCAGTATTTT; CDR3: CASSFPRVSTDTQYF; V: TRBV28; size: many; D: -; J: TRBJ2-3
DNA: TGTGCCAGCAGCTTAGTTACTAGAGGATCCTACGAGCAGTACTTC; CDR3: CASSLVTRGSYEQYF; V: TRBV13; size: -; D: -; J: TRBJ2-7
DNA: TGTGCCAGCAGTTTACTGGGGGACAATCAGCCCCAGCAATTT; CDR3: CASSLLGDNQPQQF; V: TRBV27; size: -; D: -; J: TRBJ1-5
DNA: TGTGCCAGCAGCTCGACTAGCGGTAACACCCAGGGAGATACGCAGTATTTT; CDR3: CASSSTSGNTQGDTQYF; V: TRBV7-9; size: few; D: TRBD2; J: TRBJ2-3
DNA: TGTGCCAGCTGGGCTAGCGGGTTATCCTACGAGCAGTACTTC; CDR3: CASWASGLSYEQYF; V: TRBV28; size: -; D: TRBD2; J: TRBJ2-7
DNA: TGTGCCAGCAGCTGGGGACTAGCGGGAGGCATTCCTAGCACAGATACGCAGTATTTT; CDR3: CASSWGLAGGIPSTDTQYF; V: TRBV13; size: few; D: TRBD2; J: TRBJ2-3
DNA: TGTGCCAGCAGTGAAGCGTTTGAGGCAGAGCAGTTCTTC; CDR3: CASSEAFEAEQFF; V: TRBV2; size: -; D: -; J: TRBJ2-1
DNA: TGTGCCAGCAGTTCAGGACTAGCGGTTAACACCGGGGAGCTGTTTTTT; CDR3: CASSSGLAVNTGELFF; V: TRBV12-3/TRBV12-4; size: -; D: TRBD2; J: TRBJ2-2
DNA: TGTGCCAGCTCACCATCAGGGGACATTCAGTACTTC; CDR3: CASSPSGDIQYF; V: TRBV18; size: -; D: -; J: TRBJ2-4
DNA: TGTGCCAGTAGTACCTACGGAGGACAGTGGTACAATGAGCAGTTCTTC; CDR3: CASSTYGGQWYNEQFF; V: TRBV19; size: once; D: -; J: TRBJ2-1
DNA: TGTGCCAGCAGTTTATATGGGCTAGACCAAGAGACCCAGTACTTC; CDR3: CASSLYGLDQETQYF; V: TRBV28; size: -; D: -; J: TRBJ2-5
DNA: TGTGCCATCAGTAGCGGGAGTAGCGAGCAGTACTTC; CDR3: CAISSGSSEQYF; V: TRBV10-3; size: many; D: TRBD2; J: TRBJ2-7
DNA: TGTGCCAGCAGTTACTCGGTCCCCGCTACGCAGTATTTT; CDR3: CASSYSVPATQYF; V: TRBV6-2/TRBV6-3; size: -; D: -; J: TRBJ2-3
DNA: TGCGCCAGCAGCCAGTTGGGTACGCAGTATTTT; CDR3: CASSQLGTQYF; V: TRBV4-1; size: many; D: -; J: TRBJ2-3
DNA: TGTGCCAGCAGCGCGCCCCAGGGCTCAAATTCACCCCTCCACTTT; CDR3: CASSAPQGSNSPLHF; V: TRBV9; size: many; D: -; J: TRBJ1-6
DNA: TGTGCCAGCAGCTCCCAGCGGAATGAGCAGTTCTTC; CDR3: CASSSQRNEQFF; V: TRBV7-9; size: few; D: -; J: TRBJ2-1
DNA: TGTGCCAGCAGTTACTCGAACGGGTGGTCTGAAGCTTTCTTT; CDR3: CASSYSNGWSEAFF; V: TRBV6-2/TRBV6-3; size: few; D: -; J: TRBJ1-1
DNA: TGTGCCAGCAGTGAAGAGGTTGCGTCCTACGAGCAGTACTTC; CDR3: CASSEEVASYEQYF; V: TRBV2; size: -; D: -; J: TRBJ2-7
DNA: TGCAGTGCGGGGGGACAGGTGACCGTACTTAGCAATCAGCCCCAGCATTTT; CDR3: CSAGGQVTVLSNQPQHF; V: TRBV20-1; size: many; D: TRBD1; J: TRBJ1-5
DNA: TGTGCCAGCAGCTTATCAGGGGCGACTGAAGCTTTCTTT; CDR3: CASSLSGATEAFF; V: TRBV7-9; size: many; D: -; J: TRBJ1-1
DNA: TGTGCCAGCGAGGCCGGGCAAAACACAGATACGCAGTATTTT; CDR3: CASEAGQNTDTQYF; V: TRBV2; size: -; D: -; J: TRBJ2-3
DNA: TGTGCCAGCAGTTTATTAGGCGACAGCTCCTACGAGCAGTACTTC; CDR3: CASSLLGDSSYEQYF; V: TRBV12-3/TRBV12-4; size: few; D: -; J: TRBJ2-7
DNA: TGCAGCGTTGGGGGGCATGACTCAGTTCTTGGCACCGGGGTGCTGTTTTTT; CDR3: CSVGGHDSVLGTGVLFF; V: TRBV29-1; size: -; D: -; J: TRBJ2-2
DNA: TGCAGTGCTAGAGATCACTACGAAAGTTACACCTTC; CDR3: CSARDHYESYTF; V: TRBV20-1; size: -; D: -; J: TRBJ1-2
DNA: TGCGCCAGCAGCTTGGATTTGGCAGGGGGAGAGAACACTGAAGCTTTCTTT; CDR3: CASSLDLAGGENTEAFF; V: TRBV5-1; size: many; D: TRBD1; J: TRBJ1-1
DNA: TGTGCCAGCACCACGACTAGCAGGGGCATTCAGTACTTC; CDR3: CASTTTSRGIQYF; V: TRBV12-3/TRBV12-4; size: -; D: -; J: TRBJ2-4
DNA: TGTGCCAGCAGCTACGAGGGCTCGGTGCTCGAGACCCAGTACTTC; CDR3: CASSYEGSVLETQYF; V: TRBV6-2/TRBV6-3; size: -; D: -; J: TRBJ2-5
DNA: TGCGCCAGCAGCTTGGCCTCCGACAGGGACAGGCCCGGGTCACCCCTCCACTTT; CDR3: CASSLASDRDRPGSPLHF; V: TRBV5-1; size: -; D: TRBD1; J: TRBJ1-6
DNA: TGTGCCACCAGTGATGTCCGCTCCGGCGCTTACGAGCAGTACTTC; CDR3: CATSDVRSGAYEQYF; V: TRBV24-1; size: few; D: -; J: TRBJ2-7
DNA: TGTGCCAGTAGGGACAGTAACTATGGCTACACCTTC; CDR3: CASRDSNYGYTF; V: TRBV28; size: many; D: TRBD1; J: TRBJ1-2
DNA: TGTGCCAGCAGTTACATTCAGGCGAATCAGCCCCAGCATTTT; CDR3: CASSYIQANQPQHF; V: TRBV6-6; size: -; D: -; J: TRBJ1-5